Listed here are 18 T cell receptor beta chains from one sample, sequenced in a study of OX40 agonist ivuxolimab in advanced cancers. The table came from immunoSEQ multiplex PCR; TCRdb's copy has only in-frame clones and leaves some out. This sample has tens of thousands of clones; roughly 88% occur once, and the top ten carry roughly 1.1%. The specimen comprised CD4+ or CD8+ T cells sorted from blood, sampled in a trial of the OX40 agonist ivuxolimab. The source is an adult with an advanced solid tumor such as melanoma, head and neck, liver or kidney cancer.

V gene TRBV11-2 combines with J gene TRBJ2-5, with 10 positions matching TRBD2. V shed 1 base, J shed 5 bases, and the junction held 4 bases outside the gene matches. The V gene's germline CDR1 is SGHAT and CDR2 FQNNGV. The CDR3 is made up of 15 amino acids. CDR3 nucleotides: TGTGCCAGCAGCTTAGGAGCGGGAGGGTGGGAGACCCAGTACTTC. Translating it yields CASSLGAGGWETQYF. Looking up the rest from reference TRBV11-2 and TRBJ2-5 gives the full variable domain: EAGVAQSPRYKIIEKRQSVAFWCNPISGHATLYWYQQILGQGPKLLIQFQNNGVVDDSQLPKDRFSAERLKGVDSTLKIQPAKLEDSAVYLCASSLGAGGWETQYFGPGTRLLVL.

The genes are TRBV29-1 and TRBJ1-2; maybe TRBD1 (6 bases). The CDR3 extends over 14 amino acids. V was cut by 8 bases and J by 4 bases, with 20 bases left in between. Germline-derived CDR1 and CDR2 are SQVTM and ANQGSEA. The CDR3 loop is CSLRDTGDLYGYTF. The CDR3 DNA follows: TGCAGCCTAAGGGACACCGGCGACCTCTATGGCTACACCTTC. The full variable domain, rest sourced from reference TRBV29-1 and TRBJ1-2, is SAVISQKPSRDICQRGTSLTIQCQVDSQVTMMFWYRQQPGQSLTLIATANQGSEATYESGFVIDKFPISRPNLTFSTLTVSNMSPEDSSIYLCSLRDTGDLYGYTFGSGTRLTVV.

The CDR3 nucleotides read TGTGCCAGCTCACTTAACAGGGGGTACGAGCAGTACTTC. It is translated as CASSLNRGYEQYF. The V call is TRBV18, the J call TRBJ2-7, with 8 bases lining up with TRBD1. Trimming removed 4 bases from V and 4 bases from J; junction bases left unmatched: 3. CDR1 is KGHSH and CDR2 is LQKENI in the germline V gene. CDR3 length: 13 amino acids.

The chain links TRBV7-9 to TRBJ1-2; weak D call: TRBD1 (5 bases). V lost 2 bases, J lost 4 bases, and 11 bases lay in between. The CDR3 is made up of 14 amino acids. The germline V gene has CDR1 SEHNR and CDR2 FQNEAQ (reference sequence). The CDR3 is CASSLFREGYGYTF. The CDR3 bases are TGTGCCAGCAGCTTATTCAGGGAGGGCTATGGCTACACCTTC.

This clone came up once. This chain links TRBV5-5 with TRBJ2-1, with 9 bases aligning to TRBD1. There are 16 residues in the CDR3. With V trimmed by 3 bases and J by 5 bases, 9 bases remained unmatched. Germline assignment: CDR1 SGHKS and CDR2 YYEKEE (reference sequence). The CDR3 DNA reads TGTGCCAGCAGCTCGGGACAGGGACAAGCGGACAATGAGCAGTTCTTC. Protein: CASSSGQGQADNEQFF.

The CDR3 DNA reads TGCGCCAGCACCCTTGGGAAGACTAGCGGATACACCGGGGAGCTGTTTTTT. The encoded protein is CASTLGKTSGYTGELFF. This chain connects TRBV5-1 to TRBJ2-2; 9 bases fit TRBD2. Losses at the gene ends were 6 bases for V and 3 bases for J; bases not matched to a gene: 12. Germline CDR1 reads SGHRS; CDR2 reads YFSETQ. The length of the CDR3 is 17 residues.

The chain employs TRBV5-1 and TRBJ1-2; a possible D gene is TRBD1 (6 bases). This CDR3 region has 12 residues. The ends were cut back, 5 bases at V and 8 bases at J, with 13 bases in the middle. Germline CDR1 reads SGHRS; CDR2 reads YFSETQ. The CDR3: CASSSEGGGYTF. The CDR3 DNA reads TGCGCCAGCAGTTCCGAGGGGGGCGGCTACACCTTC. Based on the CDR3 plus reference TRBV5-1 and TRBJ1-2, the full variable domain is KAGVTQTPRYLIKTRGQQVTLSCSPISGHRSVSWYQQTPGQGLQFLFEYFSETQRNKGNFPGRFSGRQFSNSRSEMNVSTLELGDSALYLCASSSEGGGYTFGSGTRLTVV.

The chain links TRBV18 to TRBJ2-6; D is unresolved. V was shortened by 1 base and J by 0 bases, with 4 bases between the two germline ends. CDR1 KGHSH and CDR2 LQKENI come from the germline V gene. The CDR3 is 15 residues long. CDR3 protein: CASSPLDSGANVLTF. Here the CDR3 DNA reads TGTGCCAGCTCACCACTCGACTCTGGGGCCAACGTCCTGACTTTC.

The V call is TRBV7-9, the J call TRBJ1-1; tentatively, D is TRBD1 (5 bases). V was pared by 2 bases and J by 1 base, with 20 bases between. Germline assignment: CDR1 SEHNR and CDR2 FQNEAQ (reference sequence). CDR3 size: 18 residues. CDR3 in amino acids: CASSLSGQLRHPNTEAFF. CDR3 nucleotide sequence: TGTGCCAGCAGCTTAAGCGGACAATTGCGCCATCCGAACACTGAAGCTTTCTTT.

J is TRBJ2-6 and V is TRBV6-1, with a tentative D call TRBD1 (6 bases). V lost 6 bases, J lost 2 bases, and 8 bases lay in between. This CDR3 contains 14 residues. Per germline, CDR1 MNHNS and CDR2 SASEGT. CDR3 region: CASREGAGANVLTF. In DNA form, the CDR3 reads TGTGCCAGCAGAGAGGGGGCTGGGGCCAACGTCCTGACTTTC.

The genes are TRBV5-1 and TRBJ2-1; TRBD2 agrees at 13 bases. This CDR3 has 16 residues. CDR1 is SGHRS and CDR2 is YFSETQ in the germline V gene. V gave up 5 bases and J gave up 6 bases; unmatched junction bases: 8. The CDR3 loop is CASRRSGTSGVNEQFF. The CDR3 nucleotides read TGCGCCAGCAGGAGATCCGGGACTAGCGGGGTCAATGAGCAGTTCTTC.

The chain has TRBV28 and TRBJ2-7; either TRBD1 or TRBD2 may fit D (6 bases each). Germline V gene sequence: CDR1 MDHEN, CDR2 SYDVKM. The CDR3 is made up of 16 amino acids. Trimming pared 6 bases from V and 6 bases from J, leaving 24 bases between. The CDR3 nucleotides read TGTGCCAGCAGCCCAATGAGGGGGGTGCTCCCGGGCGAGCAGTACTTC. It encodes CASSPMRGVLPGEQYF.

The chain carries TRBV6-1 and TRBJ1-2; D gene unclear. The V and J ends lost 3 bases and 4 bases respectively, with 18 bases between them. Germline CDR1 reads MNHNS; CDR2 reads SASEGT. This CDR3 spans 16 amino acids. CDR3 region: CASSEDAAQLGYGYTF. The CDR3 DNA follows: TGTGCCAGCAGTGAGGACGCGGCGCAGCTAGGCTATGGCTACACCTTC.

The chain recombines TRBV6-5 with TRBJ2-2; D gene ambiguous. CDR3 length: 12 residues. Trimming took off 7 bases at V and 5 bases at J, with 8 bases between the two ends. Germline CDR1 is MNHEY and CDR2 is SVGAGI. The chain's CDR3 is CASTKGTGELFF. The CDR3 DNA follows: TGTGCCAGCACCAAGGGTACCGGGGAGCTGTTTTTT.

The table lists this clone with a count of one. The rearrangement joins TRBV5-1 to TRBJ2-1; TRBD2 matches at 9 bases. The germline V gene encodes CDR1 SGHRS and CDR2 YFSETQ. J was trimmed by 1 base and V by 7 bases; bases with no gene match: 18. This CDR3 comprises 19 residues. The CDR3 region is CASRGGEREASWSYNEQFF. In DNA, the CDR3 is TGCGCCAGCCGCGGGGGAGAGCGGGAGGCTTCCTGGTCCTACAATGAGCAGTTCTTC.

The chain couples TRBV7-6 to TRBJ1-6, with D unresolved. CDR3 length equals 13 residues. V lost 1 base and J 10 bases, leaving 8 bases between the germline ends. Germline V lookup: CDR1 SGHVS, CDR2 FNYEAQ. The CDR3 here is CASSLDPRSPLHF. CDR3 DNA sequence: TGTGCCAGCAGCTTAGACCCCCGGTCACCCCTCCACTTT. The full variable domain, in which reference TRBV7-6 and TRBJ1-6 provide the parts outside the CDR3, is GAGVSQSPRYKVTKRGQDVALRCDPISGHVSLYWYRQALGQGPEFLTYFNYEAQQDKSGLPNDRFSAERPEGSISTLTIQRTEQRDSAMYRCASSLDPRSPLHFGNGTRLTVT.

The J gene is TRBJ2-7, the V gene TRBV28; TRBD1 agrees at 7 bases. The ends lost 7 bases at V and 3 bases at J; junction bases unmatched: 3. CDR3 length: 12 amino acids. Germline V CDR1 and CDR2: MDHEN, SYDVKM. The CDR3 region has the DNA TGTGCCAGCAAGGGACAGAGCTACGAGCAGTACTTC. This encodes CASKGQSYEQYF.

The chain carries TRBV30 and TRBJ2-5; D not resolved. Germline loops: CDR1 GTSNPN, CDR2 SVGIG (reference sequence). This CDR3 is 16 amino acids long. Deletions cut 2 bases from V and 5 bases from J, with 21 bases between. The CDR3 DNA sequence: TGTGCCTGGAGTTTATCGCGGTACCCCCTAAGGGAGACCCAGTACTTC. Its translation: CAWSLSRYPLRETQYF. Drawing the rest from reference TRBV30 and TRBJ2-5, the complete variable domain is SQTIHQWPATLVQPVGSPLSLECTVEGTSNPNLYWYRQAAGRGLQLLFYSVGIGQISSEVPQNLSASRPQDRQFILSSKKLLLSDSGFYLCAWSLSRYPLRETQYFGPGTRLLVL.